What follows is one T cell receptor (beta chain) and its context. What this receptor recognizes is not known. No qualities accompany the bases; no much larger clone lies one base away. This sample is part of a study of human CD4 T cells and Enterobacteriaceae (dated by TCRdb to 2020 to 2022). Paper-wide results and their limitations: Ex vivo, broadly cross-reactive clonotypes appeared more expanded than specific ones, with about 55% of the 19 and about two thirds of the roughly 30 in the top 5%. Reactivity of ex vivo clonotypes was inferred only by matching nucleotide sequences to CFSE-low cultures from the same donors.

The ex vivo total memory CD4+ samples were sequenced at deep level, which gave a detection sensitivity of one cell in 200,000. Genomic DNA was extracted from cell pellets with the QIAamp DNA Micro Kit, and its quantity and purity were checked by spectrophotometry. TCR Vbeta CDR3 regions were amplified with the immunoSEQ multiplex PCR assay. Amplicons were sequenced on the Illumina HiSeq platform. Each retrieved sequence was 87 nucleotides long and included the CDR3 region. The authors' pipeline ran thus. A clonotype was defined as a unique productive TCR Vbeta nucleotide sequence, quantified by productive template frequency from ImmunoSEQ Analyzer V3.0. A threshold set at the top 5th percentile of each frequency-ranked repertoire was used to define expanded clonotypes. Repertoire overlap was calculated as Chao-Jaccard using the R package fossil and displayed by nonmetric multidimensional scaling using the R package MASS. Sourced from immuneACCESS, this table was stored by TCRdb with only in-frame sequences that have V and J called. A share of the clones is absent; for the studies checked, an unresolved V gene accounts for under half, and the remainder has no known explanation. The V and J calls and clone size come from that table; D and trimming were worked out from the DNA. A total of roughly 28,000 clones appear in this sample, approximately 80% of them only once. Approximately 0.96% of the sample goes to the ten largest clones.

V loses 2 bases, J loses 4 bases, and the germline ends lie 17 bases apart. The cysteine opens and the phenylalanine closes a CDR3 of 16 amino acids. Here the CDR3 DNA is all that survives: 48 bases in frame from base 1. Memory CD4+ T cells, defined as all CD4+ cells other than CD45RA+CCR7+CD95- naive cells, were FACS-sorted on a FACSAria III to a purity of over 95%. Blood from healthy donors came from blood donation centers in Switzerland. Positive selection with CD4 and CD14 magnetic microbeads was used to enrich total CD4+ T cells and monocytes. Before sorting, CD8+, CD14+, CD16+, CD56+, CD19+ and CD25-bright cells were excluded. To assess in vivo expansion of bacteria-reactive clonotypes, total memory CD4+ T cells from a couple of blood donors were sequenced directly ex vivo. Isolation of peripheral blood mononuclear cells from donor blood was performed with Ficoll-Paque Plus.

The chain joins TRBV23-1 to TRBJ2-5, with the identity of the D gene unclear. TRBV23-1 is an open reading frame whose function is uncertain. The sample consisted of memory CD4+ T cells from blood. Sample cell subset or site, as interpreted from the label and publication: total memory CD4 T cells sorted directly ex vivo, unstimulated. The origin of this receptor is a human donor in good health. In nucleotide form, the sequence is TGCGCCAGCAGTCAAGTTATCCGGCCCCCTTCAGAGACCCAGTACTTC. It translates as CASSQVIRPPSETQYF.